These 28 T cell receptor beta chains came from one sample sequenced in a study of blood T cell repertoires in COVID-19 (dated by TCRdb to between 2020 and 2021). Libraries were prepared through the immunoSEQ multiplex PCR assay. As stored in TCRdb, this immuneACCESS dataset retains in-frame rearrangements with V and J assigned. A fraction of the clones does not appear; measured against another copy, unresolved V genes explain less than half of the discrepancy, and the remainder lacks a known reason. This sample holds about 80,000 clones; around 81% were observed only once. The top ten clones comprise 15% of the sample. The specimen was peripheral blood. The receptors come from a human donor in a cohort sampled during active COVID-19.

V is TRBV5-4 and J is TRBJ2-3; D may be TRBD1 (6 bases). Germline V gives CDR1 SGHNT, CDR2 YYREEE (reference sequence). The germline V and J ends were trimmed by 4 bases and 2 bases, with 17 bases remaining between them. There are 16 residues in the CDR3. As DNA, the CDR3 is TGTGCCAGCAGCCCTGGGGGCACCGGGAACACAGATACGCAGTATTTT. Its translation: CASSPGGTGNTDTQYF.

This rearrangement joins TRBV30 to TRBJ2-7; unclear D gene. Trimming removed 1 base from V and 4 bases from J, with 5 bases in between. Germline V gene sequence: CDR1 GTSNPN, CDR2 SVGIG (reference sequence). The CDR3 is made up of 11 amino acids. In DNA form, the CDR3 reads TGTGCCTGGAGTGATTCGTACGAGCAGTACTTC. Translation gives CAWSDSYEQYF.

The chain joins TRBV6-5 to TRBJ2-5; 8 bases fit TRBD2. The CDR3 length is 16 residues. Germline V gene sequence: CDR1 MNHEY, CDR2 SVGAGI. V dropped 3 bases and J dropped 2; count of bases not matched to a gene: 8. DNA for the CDR3: TGTGCCAGCAGTTATTGGGCGGGGGGCATACAAGAGACCCAGTACTTC. This encodes CASSYWAGGIQETQYF.

The rearrangement uses TRBV7-9 and TRBJ1-1; possible D gene TRBD1, 5 bases. Germline V gene lookup returns CDR1 SEHNR and CDR2 FQNEAQ (reference sequence). The CDR3 length is 19 residues. V lost 3 bases and J 4 bases, leaving 27 bases between the germline ends. In DNA form, the CDR3 reads TGTGCCAGCAGCTTTTATTTGGAACTCGGGACTAGGGGTGGCACTGAAGCTTTCTTT. Amino acids: CASSFYLELGTRGGTEAFF.

This sequence joins TRBV9 and TRBJ2-6; tentative D call: TRBD2 (5 bases). This CDR3 is built from 17 residues. Germline-derived CDR1 and CDR2 are SGDLS and YYNGEE. Trimming removed 6 bases at V and 0 bases at J, with 16 bases between. As DNA, the CDR3 is TGTGCCAGCACCCCGGGGTGGTCTGGCTCTGGGGCCAACGTCCTGACTTTC. It specifies CASTPGWSGSGANVLTF.

This sequence joins TRBV6-5 and TRBJ1-6; possibly TRBD1 for D (5 bases). The germline V and J ends were trimmed by 0 bases and 4 bases, with 7 bases remaining between them. The CDR3 is 15 residues long. Germline loops: CDR1 MNHEY, CDR2 SVGAGI. DNA of the CDR3: TGTGCCAGCAGTTACTCAACAGGTTATAATTCACCCCTCCACTTT. This codes for CASSYSTGYNSPLHF.

CDR3 region: CATNGGPFESGNTIYF. The CDR3 DNA reads as TGTGCCACCAACGGGGGGCCTTTTGAATCTGGAAACACCATATATTTT. This rearrangement joins TRBV7-9 to TRBJ1-3; possible D gene TRBD1, 6 bases. Germline CDR1 and CDR2: SEHNR and FQNEAQ (reference sequence). V was cut by 10 bases and J by 1 base, with 20 bases left in between. This CDR3 region has 16 residues.

The genes are TRBV24-1 and TRBJ2-1; 7 positions match TRBD1. The germline gives CDR1 KGHDR, CDR2 SFDVKD. V shed 5 bases, J shed 2 bases, and the junction held 5 bases outside the gene matches. The CDR3 totals 15 residues. DNA of the CDR3: TGTGCCACCAGTGCCGGGACAGCCCCCTACAATGAGCAGTTCTTC. Translation gives CATSAGTAPYNEQFF.

This chain joins TRBV19 and TRBJ2-1; 12 positions agree with TRBD2. Germline CDR1 LNHDA, CDR2 SQIVND (reference sequence). The CDR3 loop spans 14 amino acids. J gave up 9 bases and V 4 bases, and 4 bases lay outside the gene matches. The CDR3 is CASSTLAGGGEQFF. The CDR3 bases are TGTGCCAGTAGTACACTAGCGGGAGGAGGTGAGCAGTTCTTC.

This clone came up once. The chain combines TRBV7-9 with TRBJ2-1; 8 bases map to TRBD2. CDR1 is SEHNR and CDR2 is FQNEAQ in the germline V gene (reference sequence). The CDR3 runs to 15 residues. V shed 5 bases and J 10 bases; nucleotides not matched to a gene: 13. The CDR3 is CASSTGLAPGEEQFF. The CDR3 DNA follows: TGTGCCAGCAGCACCGGACTAGCCCCTGGGGAGGAGCAGTTCTTC.

The genes are TRBV7-7 and TRBJ2-1, with TRBD1 matching 8 bases. The CDR3 is made up of 15 amino acids. CDR1 and CDR2 from the germline V gene are SSHAT and FNYEAQ (reference sequence). Trimming cost V 1 base and J 1 base; bases outside gene matches: 0. This CDR3 reads CASSLGQGSYNEQFF. The CDR3 DNA follows: TGTGCCAGCAGCTTAGGACAGGGGTCCTACAATGAGCAGTTCTTC.

This chain joins TRBV7-8 and TRBJ2-5; the D is unclear. Germline V gives CDR1 SGHVS, CDR2 FQNEAQ. The CDR3 is 12 amino acids. V lost 3 bases and J 5 bases, leaving 7 bases between the germline ends. The CDR3 loop is CASSFSMETQYF. The CDR3 region has the DNA TGTGCCAGCAGCTTTAGTATGGAGACCCAGTACTTC. The entire variable domain, with the rest obtained from reference TRBV7-8 and TRBJ2-5, is as follows: GAGVSQSPRYKVAKRGQDVALRCDPISGHVSLFWYQQALGQGPEFLTYFQNEAQLDKSGLPSDRFFAERPEGSVSTLKIQRTQQEDSAVYLCASSFSMETQYFGPGTRLLVL.

This chain uses TRBV12-2 with TRBJ2-7; the D call in the table, TRBD1, was not verified against the DNA. TRBV12-2 constitutes a pseudogene. The CDR3 is made up of 16 amino acids. CDR3 nucleotides: TGTGCAAGTCGCTTAGCGCCACGGGACAGGGCGTACGAGCAGTACGTC. This encodes CASRLAPRDRAYEQYV.

The gene calls are TRBV28 and TRBJ1-2, with D possibly TRBD1 on 5 matching bases. There are 14 residues in the CDR3. V lost 6 bases and J 4 bases, leaving 15 bases between the germline ends. Germline CDR1 is MDHEN and CDR2 is SYDVKM. The CDR3 here is CASSLGGTGYGYTF. The DNA for the CDR3 is TGTGCCAGCAGCCTAGGCGGGACGGGCTATGGCTACACCTTC.

The chain joins TRBV19 to TRBJ1-6; a weak D match, TRBD1 (6 bases). V lost 6 bases and J 14 bases, leaving 14 bases between the germline ends. The CDR3 contains 12 residues. Per germline, CDR1 LNHDA and CDR2 SQIVND (reference sequence). The CDR3, as DNA: TGTGCCAGTAGCGCAGAGGGGGTCACCCTCCACTTT. Protein sequence: CASSAEGVTLHF.

V and J are TRBV5-6 and TRBJ2-1; D is undetermined. Germline V lookup: CDR1 SGHDT, CDR2 YYEEEE. This CDR3 has 14 residues. V was clipped by 0 bases and J by 9 bases, with 13 bases between them. Written as DNA, the CDR3 is TGTGCCAGCAGCTTGGACCCGGCGGCCAGTGAGCAGTTCTTC. Translation: CASSLDPAASEQFF.

J is TRBJ1-5 and V is TRBV19; D is uncertain. CDR1 is LNHDA and CDR2 is SQIVND in the germline V gene (reference sequence). V lost 7 bases, J lost 6 bases, and 16 bases lay in between. The CDR3 length is 14 residues. In DNA, the CDR3 is TGTGCCAGTACCCCTGGCCCTAGACGTCAGCCCCAGCATTTT. This gives the protein CASTPGPRRQPQHF.

This rearrangement joins TRBV19 to TRBJ2-7; 8 bases match TRBD1. The CDR3 contains 15 residues. V lost 1 base, J lost 4 bases, and 6 bases stayed unmatched. Per germline, CDR1 LNHDA and CDR2 SQIVND (reference sequence). Written as DNA, the CDR3 is TGTGCCAGTAGTATAGGAGGACAGGGTGGATACGAGCAGTACTTC. Translated: CASSIGGQGGYEQYF.

V usage is TRBV15 and J usage is TRBJ1-5, with D uncertain. Germline CDR1 and CDR2: LNHNV and YYDKDF (reference sequence). The CDR3 covers 12 residues. The V and J ends lost 1 base and 6 bases respectively, with 4 bases between them. This CDR3 reads CATSRAGQPQHF. DNA for the CDR3: TGTGCCACCAGCAGAGCGGGTCAGCCCCAGCATTTT.

The V and J genes are TRBV7-9 and TRBJ2-2, with TRBD1 identical over 9 bases. Germline V gene data show CDR1 as SEHNR and CDR2 as FQNEAQ (reference sequence). CDR3 length equals 16 residues. J lost 6 bases, V lost 5 bases, and 10 bases had no gene match. CDR3 sequence: CASSPTGTGKAGELFF. The CDR3 DNA sequence: TGTGCCAGCAGCCCGACCGGGACAGGGAAGGCCGGGGAGCTGTTTTTT.

The chain employs TRBV11-2 and TRBJ1-4; the D is unclear. The CDR3 consists of 18 residues. Between the trimmed V and J ends, which lost 1 base and 1 base, there was a span of 16 bases. CDR1 is SGHAT and CDR2 is FQNNGV in the germline V gene. The CDR3 region has the DNA TGTGCCAGCAGCTTAGCGGGCAGCGGGCTAAGAACTAATGAAAAACTGTTTTTT. This encodes CASSLAGSGLRTNEKLFF.

This clone has a single count. The chain joins TRBV6-5 to TRBJ1-1; D gene uncertain. The CDR3 sequence is 12 residues long. Trimming cost V 2 bases and J 5 bases, with 6 bases left between them. Germline V CDR1 and CDR2: MNHEY, SVGAGI. Written as DNA, the CDR3 is TGTGCCAGCAGTTACGGTGAGACTGAAGCTTTCTTT. It is translated as CASSYGETEAFF.

In its sample, this clone was seen a few times. V and J are TRBV5-1 and TRBJ2-3; 15 bases map to TRBD2. This CDR3 comprises 15 residues. Germline loops: CDR1 SGHRS, CDR2 YFSETQ. The ends lost 3 bases at V and 5 bases at J; junction bases unmatched: 1. CDR3 nucleotides: TGCGCCAGCAGCTGGACTAGCGGGGGGGAAGATACGCAGTATTTT. Protein sequence: CASSWTSGGEDTQYF. Complete variable domain (other parts from reference TRBV5-1 and TRBJ2-3): KAGVTQTPRYLIKTRGQQVTLSCSPISGHRSVSWYQQTPGQGLQFLFEYFSETQRNKGNFPGRFSGRQFSNSRSEMNVSTLELGDSALYLCASSWTSGGEDTQYFGPGTRLTVL.

The chain couples TRBV4-3 to TRBJ2-3, with 11 bases fitting TRBD2. Unmatched junction bases numbered 1, after V lost 0 bases and J lost 5 bases. The CDR3 sequence is 15 residues long. CDR1 and CDR2 (germline): LGHNA, YSLEER. The CDR3 nucleotides are TGCGCCAGCAGCCAAGAACTAGCGGGAGAAGATACGCAGTATTTT. Protein product: CASSQELAGEDTQYF.

The chain employs TRBV6-5 and TRBJ2-1, with D hard to call. Germline assignment: CDR1 MNHEY and CDR2 SVGAGI. The CDR3 contains 13 residues. V lost 6 bases to trimming and J lost 5 bases, with 11 bases between them. The CDR3 here is CASSSRDHNEQFF. DNA for the CDR3: TGTGCCAGCAGCTCACGAGATCACAATGAGCAGTTCTTC.

This clone was recorded a few times. The chain joins TRBV7-2 to TRBJ2-7, with 9 positions matching TRBD2. J gave up 1 base and V 7 bases, and 5 bases lay outside the gene matches. The CDR3 consists of 14 residues. Germline V lookup: CDR1 SGHTA, CDR2 FQGNSA. The chain's CDR3 is CASTGLASSYEQYV. CDR3 nucleotide sequence: TGTGCCAGCACCGGACTAGCGAGTTCCTACGAGCAGTACGTC.

This rearrangement joins TRBV12-3 or TRBV12-4 to TRBJ2-1, with D unresolved. This CDR3 has 11 amino acids. The V gene lost 5 bases and the J gene lost 5 bases, with 4 bases spanning the gap. The CDR3 DNA is TGTGCCAGCAGTGTAAACAATGAGCAGTTCTTC. Translation gives CASSVNNEQFF.

This rearrangement joins TRBV29-1 to TRBJ1-5, with D unclear. V was cut by 0 bases and J by 6 bases, with 9 bases left in between. Per the germline V gene, CDR1 is SQVTM and CDR2 is ANQGSEA. There are 13 residues in the CDR3. CDR3 nucleotides: TGCAGCGTTGAAGATGGAGGCACTCAGCCCCAGCATTTT. Residues: CSVEDGGTQPQHF.